Listed below are T cell receptor beta chains from one sample, sequenced in a study of OX40 agonist ivuxolimab in advanced cancers. Some clones are missing from TCRdb's copy, which holds only in-frame ones; the method was immunoSEQ multiplex PCR. This repertoire shows approximately 90,000 clones, roughly 89% found once; its top ten account for approximately 0.35%. Sample: CD4+ or CD8+ T cells sorted from blood, taken in a trial of the OX40 agonist ivuxolimab. The receptors shown here come from an adult with an advanced solid tumor such as melanoma, head and neck, liver or kidney cancer. CDR3s include the opening cysteine and the closing phenylalanine or tryptophan. The D gene is left open where the match is weak. Rows give clone size only sometimes, using once, few, many, or a class for an expanded clone.

D | size | J | V | CDR3 | DNA
TRBD1 | . | TRBJ1-1 | TRBV2 | CASSGQGTNTEAFF | TGTGCCAGCAGTGGACAGGGGACGAACACTGAAGCTTTCTTT
. | . | TRBJ2-3 | TRBV7-2 | CASSPQRWGRETQYF | TGTGCCAGCAGCCCCCAACGCTGGGGCAGGGAAACGCAGTATTTT
. | . | TRBJ2-2 | TRBV4-2 | CASGRGDTGELFF | TGTGCCAGCGGTAGGGGTGACACCGGGGAGCTGTTTTTT
TRBD1 | . | TRBJ1-6 | TRBV19 | CASGVGGPRPSPLHF | TGTGCCAGTGGCGTAGGGGGCCCCAGACCCTCACCCCTCCACTTT
TRBD1 | . | TRBJ2-1 | TRBV5-1 | CASSLGGQGYNEQFF | TGCGCCAGCAGCTTGGGTGGACAGGGTTACAATGAGCAGTTCTTC
TRBD2 | once | TRBJ2-7 | TRBV14 | CASAGPGGSEQYF | TGTGCCAGCGCCGGACCGGGAGGAAGCGAGCAGTACTTC
TRBD2 | . | TRBJ2-3 | TRBV9 | CASGSLAGGGDTQYF | TGTGCCAGCGGGTCCCTAGCGGGAGGTGGAGATACGCAGTATTTT
TRBD1 | . | TRBJ2-7 | TRBV19 | CASSQVGTALYEQYF | TGTGCCAGTAGTCAAGTCGGGACAGCCCTCTACGAGCAGTACTTC
. | . | TRBJ1-1 | TRBV29-1 | CSVGLYRGPTEAFF | TGCAGCGTTGGGCTTTACCGGGGGCCCACCGAAGCTTTCTTT
TRBD1 | . | TRBJ2-7 | TRBV5-1 | CASRTGTGVGEQYF | TGCGCCAGCCGTACCGGGACAGGGGTCGGCGAGCAGTACTTC
TRBD1 | few | TRBJ1-1 | TRBV19 | CASSSLQGTEAFF | TGTGCCAGTAGTTCCTTACAGGGGACTGAAGCTTTCTTT
. | once | TRBJ1-2 | TRBV5-1 | CASSLEGGMMGGYTF | TGCGCCAGCAGCTTGGAGGGAGGGATGATGGGAGGCTACACCTTC
TRBD2 | . | TRBJ2-7 | TRBV6-5 | CASAGTSGSSEQYF | TGTGCCAGCGCCGGGACTAGCGGGAGCAGCGAGCAGTACTTC
. | . | TRBJ1-5 | TRBV9 | CASNFDGSNQPQHF | TGTGCCAGCAACTTTGACGGTAGCAATCAGCCCCAGCATTTT
TRBD1 | . | TRBJ2-3 | TRBV6-1 | CASSDPGQGPLKYF | TGTGCCAGCAGCGATCCGGGACAGGGACCATTGAAGTATTTT
. | . | TRBJ2-7 | TRBV27 | CASSPTELYEQYF | TGTGCCAGCAGCCCTACAGAACTCTACGAGCAGTACTTC
TRBD1 | . | TRBJ1-4 | TRBV7-6 | CASSPPGGLGKLFF | TGTGCCAGCAGCCCACCAGGGGGGCTGGGAAAACTGTTTTTT
. | . | TRBJ1-4 | TRBV2 | CASSELGGDNEKLFF | TGTGCCAGCAGTGAACTCGGGGGAGATAATGAAAAACTGTTTTTT
. | . | TRBJ2-7 | TRBV2 | CASRDDTYEQYF | TGTGCCAGCAGGGACGATACCTACGAGCAGTACTTC
TRBD2 | . | TRBJ2-1 | TRBV28 | CASSLPTSGSYNEQFF | TGTGCCAGCAGTTTACCTACTAGCGGGTCCTACAATGAGCAGTTCTTC
TRBD1 | . | TRBJ1-1 | TRBV25-1 | CASSERTGGNTEAFF | TGTGCCAGCAGTGAAAGGACAGGGGGGAACACTGAAGCTTTCTTT
. | . | TRBJ2-6 | TRBV23-1 | CASSQSSTRDGGANVLTF | TGCGCCAGCAGTCAATCGTCGACGAGGGATGGAGGGGCCAACGTCCTGACTTTC